The clone carrying this TCR beta chain was seen only once. Its cognate antigen is unknown. This specimen belongs to a study of Ad26.COV2.S vaccination and SARS-CoV-2 variants. Sample treatment: around 19 received Ad26.COV2.S at low or high dose, single or two shots; several received placebo; per-sample allocation not given. Sampling happened 63 days after the first vaccine or placebo injection. Wuhan-strain spike was delivered by a replication-incompetent Ad26 vector. Study-wide findings and caveats: People given the vaccine had a wider spike-specific TCR breadth than placebo recipients did. CD8+ and CD4+ T cells specific for spike reportedly responded with substantial breadth after vaccination.

The repertoire was sequenced with immunoSEQ multiplex PCR; TCRdb's copy has only in-frame clones and lacks some. The sample holds around 240,000 clones, over 75% seen once. The source material was peripheral blood, sampled in a trial of Ad26.COV2.S vaccine versus placebo. This receptor was taken from a person aged 18 to 65 who received the Ad26.COV2.S COVID-19 vaccine or a placebo.

The CDR3 nucleotides read TGCGCCAGCAGCTTGGCCAGGACAGGCGATACGCAGTATTTT. Translated, it gives CASSLARTGDTQYF. The gene calls are TRBV5-1 and TRBJ2-3, with 7 bases lining up with TRBD1. The CDR3 consists of 14 residues. Trimming took 0 bases from V and 6 from J; bases not matched to a gene: 4. From germline, CDR1 is SGHRS and CDR2 YFSETQ.